The text below deals with one TCR beta chain. Its antigen is currently unknown. Some clones are missing from TCRdb's copy, which holds only in-frame ones; the method was immunoSEQ multiplex PCR. The sample includes over 40,000 clones, approximately 80% of them seen just once. This entry belongs to a study of OX40 agonist ivuxolimab in advanced cancers. Study-level background: Hepatocellular carcinoma, melanoma, renal cell or head and neck cancer occurred in dose-escalation patients. Averaging roughly 60 years in age, with a range of about 23 to 85, the cohort was around 85% male. Study-level findings and limits: At 0.1 to 3.0 mg/kg and by week 6, clonal expansion occurred in CD4+ and CD8+ blood T cells.

The CDR3 sequence is 15 residues long. V shed 4 bases and J shed 1 base, with 16 bases lying between them. The germline gives CDR1 GTSNPN, CDR2 SVGIG (reference sequence). The TCR sequence derives from an adult with an advanced solid tumor such as melanoma, head and neck, liver or kidney cancer. Sequenced here: CD4+ or CD8+ T cells sorted from blood, sampled in a trial of the OX40 agonist ivuxolimab. The rearrangement joins TRBV30 to TRBJ1-2; possibly TRBD1 for D (5 bases). DNA of the CDR3: TGTGCCTGGAACCGGTGGGACCGAAGTAACTATGGCTACACCTTC. This encodes CAWNRWDRSNYGYTF.